These 24 T cell receptor beta chains were sequenced from one sample in a study of memory CD8 T cells in hepatitis C reinfection. Some clones are missing from TCRdb's copy, which holds only in-frame ones; the method was immunoSEQ multiplex PCR. The table records some 46,000 clones, 80% to 90% of them present only once. The time point: late/post reinfection, 12 to 24 weeks after detection. No in vitro expansion preceded TCR sequencing of the sorted cells. The specimen was naive CD8+ T cells sorted from blood. All receptors come from a man younger than 35 with hepatitis C virus infection.

This clone was seen a few times. The chain uses TRBV27 and TRBJ1-5; D unresolved. The CDR3 extends over 13 amino acids. The germline V gene encodes CDR1 MNHEY and CDR2 SMNVEV (reference sequence). Trimming took off 2 bases at V and 3 bases at J, with 5 bases between the two ends. In DNA, the CDR3 is TGTGCCAGCAGTTTAGGGCTCAATCAGCCCCAGCATTTT. This codes for CASSLGLNQPQHF.

V and J are TRBV7-2 and TRBJ2-7, with 7 nucleotides matching TRBD1. The CDR3 runs 15 residues. Unmatched junction bases numbered 9, after V lost 4 bases and J lost 3 bases. Per the germline V gene, CDR1 is SGHTA and CDR2 is FQGNSA. CDR3 DNA: TGTGCCAGCAGCTCCCGCCGGACAGGTAACTACGAGCAGTACTTC. This codes for CASSSRRTGNYEQYF.

This chain joins TRBV6-5 and TRBJ1-1, with TRBD1 identical over 7 bases. With V trimmed by 2 bases and J by 6 bases, 12 bases remained unmatched. Germline V CDR1 and CDR2: MNHEY, SVGAGI. This CDR3 region has 16 residues. The CDR3 DNA reads TGTGCCAGCAGTTACACCCAGACAGGGACCAGTGCTGAAGCTTTCTTT. It translates to CASSYTQTGTSAEAFF.

V is TRBV2 and J is TRBJ2-5, with 8 bases that match TRBD2. The V gene end was trimmed by 0 bases and the J gene end by 5 bases; junction bases not matched to a gene: 8. The CDR3 length is 16 residues. Germline CDR1 reads SNHLY; CDR2 reads FYNNEI. CDR3 region: CASSEALRGVGETQYF. DNA for the CDR3: TGTGCCAGCAGTGAAGCGCTGCGGGGGGTGGGGGAGACCCAGTACTTC.

This chain connects TRBV4-3 to TRBJ1-6; the D is unclear. This CDR3 contains 15 residues. Trimming took 1 base from V and 7 from J, leaving 11 bases between them. Germline-derived CDR1 and CDR2 are LGHNA and YSLEER. In nucleotides, the CDR3 is TGCGCCAGCAGCCAAGCCCAGGCGTCCAATTCACCCCTCCACTTT. Encoded protein: CASSQAQASNSPLHF.

The chain has TRBV5-5 and TRBJ2-7; 8 nucleotides match TRBD1. The germline V gene has CDR1 SGHKS and CDR2 YYEKEE (reference sequence). The CDR3 loop spans 12 amino acids. The J segment lost 10 bases and the V segment lost 4 bases, leaving 7 bases of the junction unmatched. The CDR3 sequence: CASSPGTGSQYF. CDR3 DNA sequence: TGTGCCAGCAGCCCCGGGACAGGTTCACAGTACTTC.

The J gene is TRBJ1-2, the V gene TRBV10-3; no clear D gene. Trimming took 3 bases from V and 3 from J, leaving 11 bases between them. Germline V gene data show CDR1 as ENHRY and CDR2 as SYGVKD. The CDR3 spans 14 residues. The CDR3 region is CAISDPGLDYGYTF. The CDR3, as DNA: TGTGCCATCAGTGACCCCGGTCTTGACTATGGCTACACCTTC.

This sequence joins TRBV5-4 and TRBJ2-2; TRBD2 agrees at 10 bases. The CDR3 has 14 amino acids. V lost 7 bases to trimming and J lost 1 base; unmatched junction nucleotides: 1. Germline V gives CDR1 SGHNT, CDR2 YYREEE (reference sequence). The CDR3 bases are TGTGCCAGCTTAGCGGGGGGGAACACCGGGGAGCTGTTTTTT. Encoded protein: CASLAGGNTGELFF. The complete variable domain, with remaining parts taken from reference TRBV5-4 and TRBJ2-2, reads ETGVTQSPTHLIKTRGQQVTLRCSSQSGHNTVSWYQQALGQGPQFIFQYYREEENGRGNFPPRFSGLQFPNYSSELNVNALELDDSALYLCASLAGGNTGELFFGEGSRLTVL.

This rearrangement joins TRBV18 to TRBJ1-4, with 9 bases identical to TRBD1. J gave up 6 bases and V 3 bases, and 8 bases lay outside the gene matches. From germline, CDR1 is KGHSH and CDR2 LQKENI. This CDR3 is 16 amino acids long. CDR3 DNA sequence: TGTGCCAGCTCACCTGAAGATGGACAGGGGCATGAAAAACTGTTTTTT. Encoded protein: CASSPEDGQGHEKLFF.

The chain recombines TRBV2 with TRBJ2-1; D is perhaps TRBD2 (5 bases). The V gene's germline CDR1 is SNHLY and CDR2 FYNNEI. The CDR3 totals 16 residues. Trimming removed 2 bases at V and 9 bases at J, with 20 bases between. In nucleotides, the CDR3 is TGTGCCAGCAGTGAATACGGCAGCGCGAGGGTCTGTGAGCAGTTCTTC. Encoded protein: CASSEYGSARVCEQFF. The full variable domain, in which reference TRBV2 and TRBJ2-1 provide the parts outside the CDR3, is EPEVTQTPSHQVTQMGQEVILRCVPISNHLYFYWYRQILGQKVEFLVSFYNNEISEKSEIFDDQFSVERPDGSNFTLKIRSTKLEDSAMYFCASSEYGSARVCEQFFGPGTRLTVL.

V usage is TRBV4-1 and J usage is TRBJ1-1, with unresolved D. V dropped 0 bases and J dropped 5 bases, with 13 bases sitting between them. CDR1 MGHRA and CDR2 YSYEKL come from the germline V gene. CDR3 length equals 15 residues. Here the CDR3 reads CASSQDREGRTEAFF. The CDR3 DNA follows: TGCGCCAGCAGCCAAGATAGGGAGGGAAGGACTGAAGCTTTCTTT.

This clone is a singleton in its sample. The rearrangement joins TRBV4-1 to TRBJ2-7, with TRBD2 as a possible D gene (6 bases). The CDR3 sequence is 14 residues long. Trimming cost V 4 bases and J 7 bases, with 17 bases left between them. Germline CDR1 is MGHRA and CDR2 is YSYEKL. CDR3 DNA sequence: TGCGCCAGCAGCCTACTACCGGGTGGAGGGGAGCAGTACTTC. Its protein is CASSLLPGGGEQYF.

The chain combines TRBV7-2 with TRBJ1-3; D gene ambiguous. Germline loops: CDR1 SGHTA, CDR2 FQGNSA. The CDR3 length is 14 residues. V lost 6 bases, J lost 0 bases, and 9 bases lay in between. The CDR3 sequence: CASSRGISGNTIYF. The CDR3 region has the DNA TGTGCCAGCAGTCGAGGTATCTCTGGAAACACCATATATTTT. The full variable domain, with the rest looked up from reference TRBV7-2 and TRBJ1-3, is GAGVSQSPSNKVTEKGKDVELRCDPISGHTALYWYRQSLGQGLEFLIYFQGNSAPDKSGLPSDRFSAERTGGSVSTLTIQRTQQEDSAVYLCASSRGISGNTIYFGEGSWLTVV.

J is TRBJ1-2 and V is TRBV27; D remains unclear. V lost 6 bases and J 5 bases, leaving 7 bases between the germline ends. CDR3 length equals 11 residues. Germline CDR1 MNHEY, CDR2 SMNVEV (reference sequence). CDR3 residues: CASRDFYGYTF. DNA for the CDR3: TGTGCCAGCAGGGACTTTTATGGCTACACCTTC.

The rearrangement joins TRBV20-1 to TRBJ1-1, with D hard to call. V dropped 0 bases and J dropped 7 bases, with 6 bases sitting between them. Germline CDR1 and CDR2: DFQATT and SNEGSKA (reference sequence). The CDR3 runs 11 residues. The CDR3: CSARDVYEAFF. The CDR3 nucleotides are TGCAGTGCTAGAGATGTCTATGAAGCTTTCTTT.

CDR3 in amino acids: CASSILAGGPPHNEQFF. The CDR3 bases are TGTGCCAGCAGCATCCTAGCGGGGGGCCCCCCCCACAATGAGCAGTTCTTC. V and J are TRBV7-2 and TRBJ2-1, with 11 bases matching TRBD2. V trimming: 5 bases; J trimming: 5 bases; junction bases outside the gene matches: 11. Germline CDR1 SGHTA, CDR2 FQGNSA. The CDR3 has 17 amino acids.

The rearrangement joins TRBV6-1 to TRBJ1-2; possible D gene TRBD1, 5 bases. This CDR3 has 13 amino acids. The ends were cut back, 3 bases at V and 8 bases at J, with 13 bases in the middle. The germline gives CDR1 MNHNS, CDR2 SASEGT. The CDR3 is CASSDGGGYGYTF. The CDR3 DNA is TGTGCCAGCAGTGACGGGGGAGGGTACGGCTACACCTTC.

This clone appeared a single time. This chain uses TRBV11-2 with TRBJ2-1, with TRBD1 matching 9 bases. The CDR3 has 16 amino acids. Trimming took 2 bases from V and 2 from J; bases not matched to a gene: 4. CDR1 and CDR2 from the germline V gene are SGHAT and FQNNGV. As DNA, the CDR3 is TGTGCCAGCAGCTTAATTACAGGGGGCCCCTACAATGAGCAGTTCTTC. Protein product: CASSLITGGPYNEQFF.

This chain connects TRBV2 to TRBJ2-7; maybe TRBD2 (6 bases). Germline values: CDR1 SNHLY, CDR2 FYNNEI. V lost 3 bases, J lost 6 bases, and 15 bases lay in between. The CDR3 consists of 14 residues. CDR3 loop: CASSDLRDSPEQYF. For the CDR3, the DNA is TGTGCCAGCAGTGATCTGCGGGATTCCCCCGAGCAGTACTTC.

This clone came up a few times. The chain is built from TRBV6-6 and TRBJ2-2; a possible D gene is TRBD1 (6 bases). V was clipped by 6 bases and J by 2 bases, with 13 bases between them. The CDR3 consists of 15 residues. CDR1 and CDR2 from the germline V gene are MNHNY and SVGAGI (reference sequence). The CDR3 loop is CASRGWDTNTGELFF. The CDR3, as DNA: TGTGCCAGCAGAGGTTGGGACACTAACACCGGGGAGCTGTTTTTT.

The chain joins TRBV11-3 to TRBJ2-2; D is possibly TRBD2 (6 bases). V gave up 5 bases and J gave up 3 bases, with 16 bases separating them. The CDR3 is 16 residues long. The germline CDR1 and CDR2 sequences are SGHNT and YENEEA. CDR3 protein: CASSPAGGADTGELFF. The CDR3 coding sequence is TGTGCCAGCAGCCCCGCCGGAGGGGCGGACACCGGGGAGCTGTTTTTT.

J is TRBJ2-1 and V is TRBV7-9; TRBD1 matches at 9 bases. The V gene end was trimmed by 5 bases and the J gene end by 3 bases; junction bases not matched to a gene: 5. The CDR3 sequence is 15 residues long. Germline V gene sequence: CDR1 SEHNR, CDR2 FQNEAQ (reference sequence). This CDR3 is CASSGRDRVYNEQFF. CDR3 coding DNA: TGTGCCAGCAGCGGCCGGGACAGGGTCTACAATGAGCAGTTCTTC.

The V call is TRBV7-3, the J call TRBJ2-1, with TRBD1 matching 8 bases. The CDR3 consists of 13 residues. The V and J ends lost 5 bases and 8 bases, in that order; junction bases with no gene match: 5. Germline V gene sequence: CDR1 SGHTA, CDR2 FQGTGA. CDR3 DNA sequence: TGTGCCAGCAGCGACAGGGGTACCGATGAGCAGTTCTTC. Its translation: CASSDRGTDEQFF.

The rearrangement joins TRBV28 to TRBJ1-5, with D possibly matching TRBD1 (5 bases). Germline CDR1 MDHEN, CDR2 SYDVKM. The CDR3 length is 14 residues. The germline V and J ends were trimmed by 5 bases and 7 bases, with 15 bases remaining between them. The CDR3 DNA reads TGTGCCAGCAGTGTAGCAGGGTTTGGGCAGCCCCAGCATTTT. Protein: CASSVAGFGQPQHF.